A single sample is the source of the 27 T cell receptor beta chains below, sequenced in a study of blood T cell repertoires in COVID-19. Here immunoSEQ multiplex PCR was the method, and the copy in TCRdb shows in-frame clones only, minus some. The sample consists of about 250,000 clones, around 87% of them appearing once. The specimen was PBMCs or T cells enriched from blood (not recorded which). All receptors derive from a woman between 45 and 65 years old who had recovered from COVID-19.

The rearrangement joins TRBV6-2 or TRBV6-3 to TRBJ2-7; 11 bases map to TRBD2. The CDR3 totals 14 residues. Germline CDR1 and CDR2: MNHEY and SVGEGT. Unmatched junction bases numbered 7, after V lost 8 bases and J lost 4 bases. This chain's CDR3 is CASRRPSGGYEQYF. CDR3 coding DNA: TGTGCCAGCCGCCGGCCTAGCGGGGGGTACGAGCAGTACTTC.

This clone was seen just once. The chain links TRBV18 to TRBJ1-2; D is unresolved. The CDR3 totals 16 residues. V gave up 2 bases and J gave up 0 bases, with 13 bases separating them. CDR1 and CDR2 from the germline V gene are KGHSH and LQKENI. CDR3 nucleotide sequence: TGTGCCAGCTCACCAGTAGGAACAGAAGCTAACTATGGCTACACCTTC. It encodes CASSPVGTEANYGYTF.

The V call is TRBV7-2, the J call TRBJ1-3; 7 bases map to TRBD1. The trim removed 5 bases at V and 0 bases at J, leaving 4 bases unmatched. The CDR3 loop spans 15 amino acids. The germline gives CDR1 SGHTA, CDR2 FQGNSA. CDR3 in amino acids: CASSRTGLSGNTIYF. CDR3 nucleotide sequence: TGTGCCAGCAGCAGGACAGGCCTCTCTGGAAACACCATATATTTT. The full variable domain, completed using reference TRBV7-2 and TRBJ1-3, is GAGVSQSPSNKVTEKGKDVELRCDPISGHTALYWYRQSLGQGLEFLIYFQGNSAPDKSGLPSDRFSAERTGGSVSTLTIQRTQQEDSAVYLCASSRTGLSGNTIYFGEGSWLTVV.

This clone has only a few counts. The gene calls are TRBV6-4 and TRBJ2-3; 7 bases are shared with TRBD2. After removal of 0 bases from V and 6 bases from J, the junction contained 0 bases not matched to a gene. This CDR3 contains 13 residues. The germline V gene has CDR1 MRHNA and CDR2 SNTAGT. CDR3 in amino acids: CASSDSTSDTQYF. CDR3 sequence (DNA): TGTGCCAGCAGTGACTCGACTAGCGATACGCAGTATTTT.

This chain links TRBV5-1 with TRBJ2-7, with a tentative D call TRBD1 (6 bases). The CDR3 spans 15 residues. Germline CDR1 is SGHRS and CDR2 is YFSETQ. V was pared by 0 bases and J by 2 bases, with 12 bases between. For the CDR3, the DNA is TGCGCCAGCAGCTTGGGGTTCAGGGGAACCTACGAGCAGTACTTC. The encoded protein is CASSLGFRGTYEQYF. The full variable domain, completed using reference TRBV5-1 and TRBJ2-7, is KAGVTQTPRYLIKTRGQQVTLSCSPISGHRSVSWYQQTPGQGLQFLFEYFSETQRNKGNFPGRFSGRQFSNSRSEMNVSTLELGDSALYLCASSLGFRGTYEQYFGPGTRLTVT.

The CDR3 nucleotides are TGCGCCAGCAGCCCGGGCTGGGGCCGTTACGGGAACACTGAAGCTTTCTTT. Protein sequence: CASSPGWGRYGNTEAFF. The chain uses TRBV5-1 and TRBJ1-1; possible D gene TRBD1, 5 bases. This CDR3 has 17 residues. Germline V gives CDR1 SGHRS, CDR2 YFSETQ. V lost 4 bases and J 1 base, leaving 20 bases between the germline ends.

A note on this clone: Germline and junction disagree at one end, which may indicate a read error. The chain employs TRBV7-7 and TRBJ2-5; a weak D match, TRBD2 (5 bases). This CDR3 has 14 residues. Germline V gives CDR1 SSHAT, CDR2 FNYEAQ (reference sequence). The CDR3 is CASSSGGLQETQYF. CDR3 DNA sequence: TGTGCTAGCAGCTCCGGAGGACTGCAAGAGACCCAGTACTTC.

The chain combines TRBV28 with TRBJ2-7, with D maybe TRBD2 (6 bases). The V end was cut by 5 bases, the J end by 0 bases, with 14 bases between. Germline V gene data show CDR1 as MDHEN and CDR2 as SYDVKM. The CDR3 consists of 15 residues. CDR3: CASSVTGTGSYEQYF. CDR3 nucleotide sequence: TGTGCCAGCAGTGTCACCGGGACTGGCTCCTACGAGCAGTACTTC.

J is TRBJ2-3 and V is TRBV7-9, with D possibly being TRBD2 (5 bases). Trimming removed 1 base at V and 2 bases at J, with 10 bases between. Per the germline V gene, CDR1 is SEHNR and CDR2 is FQNEAQ (reference sequence). The CDR3 has 15 amino acids. CDR3 loop: CASSLGGFPTDTQYF. In DNA, the CDR3 is TGTGCCAGCAGCTTAGGCGGGTTCCCCACAGATACGCAGTATTTT.

This clone was found once. The chain links TRBV7-9 to TRBJ1-2, with 10 nucleotides matching TRBD1. CDR1 and CDR2 (germline): SEHNR, FQNEAQ (reference sequence). The CDR3 spans 13 residues. V was clipped by 5 bases and J by 8 bases; unmatched bases: 5. CDR3 in amino acids: CASSRGTGDGYTF. The CDR3 DNA is TGTGCCAGCAGCCGAGGGACAGGGGACGGCTACACCTTC.

The chain recombines TRBV18 with TRBJ2-1, with 9 bases fitting TRBD1. V lost 4 bases to trimming and J lost 8 bases; unmatched junction nucleotides: 0. Germline lookup yields CDR1 KGHSH and CDR2 LQKENI. This CDR3 contains 12 residues. CDR3 in DNA: TGTGCCAGCTCACGGACAGGGGATGAGCAGTTCTTC. Encoded protein: CASSRTGDEQFF.

This chain joins TRBV20-1 and TRBJ2-7; 10 nucleotides match TRBD2. The germline V gene has CDR1 DFQATT and CDR2 SNEGSKA (reference sequence). The CDR3 length is 11 residues. The V gene end was trimmed by 0 bases and the J gene end by 13 bases; junction bases not matched to a gene: 3. The CDR3, as DNA: TGCAGTGCTAGAGATAGCGGGAGGCACTACTTC. Translating it yields CSARDSGRHYF.

This chain connects TRBV7-3 to TRBJ1-6; D might be TRBD1 (6 bases). CDR1 is SGHTA and CDR2 is FQGTGA in the germline V gene. V lost 5 bases, J lost 6 bases, and 14 bases lay in between. The CDR3 has 15 residues. The CDR3 is CASSQGHVGNSPLHF. The CDR3, as DNA: TGTGCCAGCAGCCAGGGACACGTCGGTAATTCACCCCTCCACTTT.

V is TRBV12-3 or TRBV12-4 and J is TRBJ1-6, with D unresolved. CDR3 length equals 13 residues. V was clipped by 6 bases and J by 5 bases, with 8 bases between them. CDR3 in DNA: TGTGCCAGCAGCACAGACCATAATTCACCCCTCCACTTT. Protein sequence: CASSTDHNSPLHF.

The chain uses TRBV10-3 and TRBJ2-1; TRBD1 matches 9 bases. This CDR3 has 16 residues. V was pared by 4 bases and J by 5 bases, with 9 bases of the junction left unmatched. CDR1 is ENHRY, CDR2 SYGVKD, per germline. The CDR3 here is CAISAGPGQGHNEQFF. CDR3 sequence (DNA): TGTGCCATCAGTGCCGGACCGGGACAGGGACACAATGAGCAGTTCTTC.

The genes are TRBV24-1 and TRBJ2-5; D is undetermined. The CDR3 runs to 12 residues. V was pared by 6 bases and J by 5 bases, with 9 bases between. The germline V gene encodes CDR1 KGHDR and CDR2 SFDVKD. The CDR3 reads CATSSFRETQYF. In DNA, the CDR3 is TGTGCCACCAGTTCATTTCGGGAGACCCAGTACTTC.

V gene TRBV11-2 combines with J gene TRBJ2-1; 11 nucleotides line up with TRBD2. The CDR3 is made up of 16 amino acids. Germline V gene data show CDR1 as SGHAT and CDR2 as FQNNGV. The ends lost 5 bases at V and 3 bases at J; junction bases unmatched: 6. The CDR3 sequence: CASSVGSGRVYNEQFF. In nucleotides, the CDR3 is TGTGCCAGCAGCGTAGGTAGCGGGAGGGTCTACAATGAGCAGTTCTTC.

As concerns this clone: The germline gene is not matched at one end of the junction; a read error may be the cause. The chain links TRBV7-7 to TRBJ1-6, with D unclear. The CDR3 has 14 residues. Germline CDR1 reads SSHAT; CDR2 reads FNYEAQ (reference sequence). CDR3 coding DNA: TGTGCTAGCAGCTTCAGTAGGGAGGAATCACCCCTCCACTTT. It specifies CASSFSREESPLHF.

This chain uses TRBV18 with TRBJ1-1, with 8 nucleotides matching TRBD1. Trimming cost V 3 bases and J 4 bases; bases outside gene matches: 7. The germline CDR1 and CDR2 sequences are KGHSH and LQKENI. The CDR3 consists of 15 residues. The CDR3 spells CASSPTGVGITEAFF. In nucleotides, the CDR3 is TGTGCCAGCTCACCGACAGGGGTTGGTATCACTGAAGCTTTCTTT.

V is TRBV11-2 and J is TRBJ2-7, with 14 bases matching TRBD2. Germline lookup yields CDR1 SGHAT and CDR2 FQNNGV. The CDR3 has 17 amino acids. After removal of 5 bases from V and 3 bases from J, the junction contained 9 bases not matched to a gene. The CDR3 reads CASSAGLAGDVVYEQYF. As DNA, the CDR3 is TGTGCCAGCAGCGCGGGACTAGCGGGAGATGTTGTCTACGAGCAGTACTTC.

This chain connects TRBV19 to TRBJ1-1; unclear D gene. This CDR3 region has 12 residues. Germline V gene lookup returns CDR1 LNHDA and CDR2 SQIVND (reference sequence). Trimming removed 5 bases from V and 0 bases from J, with 4 bases in between. CDR3 loop: CASSPMNTEAFF. In nucleotides, the CDR3 is TGTGCCAGTAGTCCCATGAACACTGAAGCTTTCTTT.

This chain uses TRBV6-5 with TRBJ1-4; D is unresolved. V was pared by 6 bases and J by 6 bases, with 14 bases between. The CDR3 spans 14 residues. Germline V lookup: CDR1 MNHEY, CDR2 SVGAGI. CDR3 nucleotide sequence: TGTGCCAGCAGGGCGCCGGGGTCCTATGAAAAACTGTTTTTT. Translation: CASRAPGSYEKLFF.

The genes are TRBV11-1 and TRBJ2-5; the match to TRBD2 covers 8 bases. CDR1 and CDR2 from the germline V gene are SGHAT and FQDESV (reference sequence). V shed 5 bases and J 0 bases; nucleotides not matched to a gene: 8. The CDR3 covers 16 residues. The CDR3 DNA follows: TGTGCCAGCAGCCTCCCGACTAGCGCGTACCAAGAGACCCAGTACTTC. Translated, it gives CASSLPTSAYQETQYF.

This clone was recorded once. V is TRBV5-1 and J is TRBJ2-7, with TRBD1 as a possible D gene (6 bases). Germline V gives CDR1 SGHRS, CDR2 YFSETQ. The CDR3 is 14 amino acids. V lost 3 bases to trimming and J lost 0 bases, with 10 bases between them. The DNA of the CDR3 is TGCGCCAGCAGCTGGGGGACACCCTCCTACGAGCAGTACTTC. This translates into CASSWGTPSYEQYF.

The chain uses TRBV30 and TRBJ1-1; 8 bases map to TRBD1. V shed 4 bases and J 4 bases; nucleotides not matched to a gene: 5. This CDR3 contains 13 residues. The V gene's germline CDR1 is GTSNPN and CDR2 SVGIG (reference sequence). The CDR3: CAWNGQGSTEAFF. DNA of the CDR3: TGTGCCTGGAACGGACAGGGAAGCACTGAAGCTTTCTTT. Combining the CDR3 with reference TRBV30 and TRBJ1-1 gives the whole variable domain SQTIHQWPATLVQPVGSPLSLECTVEGTSNPNLYWYRQAAGRGLQLLFYSVGIGQISSEVPQNLSASRPQDRQFILSSKKLLLSDSGFYLCAWNGQGSTEAFFGQGTRLTVV.

This clone was seen a handful of times. The chain is built from TRBV10-1 and TRBJ2-1; 7 bases fit TRBD1. Trimming removed 6 bases from V and 1 base from J; junction bases left unmatched: 3. Germline assignment: CDR1 WNHNN and CDR2 SYGVQD (reference sequence). The CDR3 is 14 residues long. The CDR3: CASSNRGSYNEQFF. The CDR3 region has the DNA TGCGCCAGCAGCAACAGGGGATCCTACAATGAGCAGTTCTTC.

The chain joins TRBV3-1 (or the pseudogene TRBV3-2) to TRBJ2-1; TRBD1 agrees at 7 bases. The CDR3 is 16 amino acids. Trimming at V came to 7 bases and at J to 2 bases, leaving 11 bases not matched to a gene. The germline CDR1 and CDR2 sequences are LGHDT and YNNKEL (reference sequence). CDR3 amino acids: CASTRIGDRPYNEQFF. In DNA form, the CDR3 reads TGTGCCAGCACTCGGATAGGGGACAGACCCTACAATGAGCAGTTCTTC.